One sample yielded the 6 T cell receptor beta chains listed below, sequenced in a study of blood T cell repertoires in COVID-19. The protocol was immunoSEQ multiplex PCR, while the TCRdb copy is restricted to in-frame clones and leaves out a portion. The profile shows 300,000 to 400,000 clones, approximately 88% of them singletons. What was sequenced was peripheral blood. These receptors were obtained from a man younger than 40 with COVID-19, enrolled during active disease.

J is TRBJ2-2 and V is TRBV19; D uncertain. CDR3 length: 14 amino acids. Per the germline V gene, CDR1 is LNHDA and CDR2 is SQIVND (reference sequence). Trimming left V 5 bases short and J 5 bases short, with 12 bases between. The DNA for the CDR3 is TGTGCCAGTAGTTGGCAAACAGTGACCGGGGAGCTGTTTTTT. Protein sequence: CASSWQTVTGELFF. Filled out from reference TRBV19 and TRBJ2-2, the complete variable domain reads DGGITQSPKYLFRKEGQNVTLSCEQNLNHDAMYWYRQDPGQGLRLIYYSQIVNDFQKGDIAEGYSVSREKKESFPLTVTSAQKNPTAFYLCASSWQTVTGELFFGEGSRLTVL.

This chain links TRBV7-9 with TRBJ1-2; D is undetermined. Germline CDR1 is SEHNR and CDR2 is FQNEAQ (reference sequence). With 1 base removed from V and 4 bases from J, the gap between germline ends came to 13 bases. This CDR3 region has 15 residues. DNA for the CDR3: TGTGCCAGCAGCTTAGGAGCGGAGGACGCCTATGGCTACACCTTC. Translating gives CASSLGAEDAYGYTF.

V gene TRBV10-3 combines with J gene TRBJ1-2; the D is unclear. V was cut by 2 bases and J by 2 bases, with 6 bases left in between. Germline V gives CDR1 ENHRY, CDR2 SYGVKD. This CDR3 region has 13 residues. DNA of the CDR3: TGTGCCATCAGTGAGACAGCAAACTATGGCTACACCTTC. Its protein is CAISETANYGYTF.

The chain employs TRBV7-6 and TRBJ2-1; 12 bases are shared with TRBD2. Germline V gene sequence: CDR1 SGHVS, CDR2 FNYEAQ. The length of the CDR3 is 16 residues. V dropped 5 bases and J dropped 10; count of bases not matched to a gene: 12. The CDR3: CASSVPTSGRSGEQFF. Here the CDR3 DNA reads TGTGCCAGCAGCGTTCCAACTAGCGGGAGGTCCGGGGAGCAGTTCTTC.

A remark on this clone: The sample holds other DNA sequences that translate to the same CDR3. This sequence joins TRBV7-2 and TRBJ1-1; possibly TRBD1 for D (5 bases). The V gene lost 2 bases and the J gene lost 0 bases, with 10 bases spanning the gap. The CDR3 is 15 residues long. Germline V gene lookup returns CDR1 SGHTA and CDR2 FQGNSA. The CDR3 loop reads CASSLQGSMNTEAFF. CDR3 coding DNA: TGTGCCAGCAGCTTACAGGGAAGCATGAACACTGAAGCTTTCTTT.

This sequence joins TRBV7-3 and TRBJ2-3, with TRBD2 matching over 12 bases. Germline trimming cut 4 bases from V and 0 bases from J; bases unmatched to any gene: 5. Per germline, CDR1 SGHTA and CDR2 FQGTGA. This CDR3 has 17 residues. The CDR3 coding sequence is TGTGCCAGCAGCTCCGGACTAGCGGGACCAAGCACAGATACGCAGTATTTT. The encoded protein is CASSSGLAGPSTDTQYF.